This is a list of T cell receptor beta chains from one sample in a study of T cell responses to AZD1222 COVID-19 vaccine. The method was immunoSEQ multiplex PCR; TCRdb's version includes in-frame clones alone and lacks a portion of them. The table records about 160,000 clones, around 93% of them present only once. Sample: peripheral blood, taken on day 0 of AZD1222 vaccination. The source of these receptors is an adult in good health. Each CDR3 is given with its conserved first and last residue. Size tells how often a clone was seen (once, few, many) or the class of an expanded clone, and some rows leave it out.

V gene	clone size	CDR3 protein
TRBV28	.	CASSLRGTDYGYTF
TRBV7-2	few	CASSATGDSYNEQFF
TRBV18	.	CASSPPVQGVKKLFF
TRBV6-5	.	CATERGNTEAFF
TRBV6-1	.	CASSDTGTSYEQYF
TRBV7-2	.	CASSLDVTGGTQYF
TRBV7-3	.	CASSLGLAGHTGELFF
TRBV6-2/TRBV6-3	few	CASSYSPEFNQPQHF
TRBV7-2	.	CASSLVQTGGLDEQFF
TRBV29-1	.	CSLLREHLSPQHF
TRBV6-5	.	CASHRNRNTEAFF
TRBV6-4	.	CATAHGSDTDTQYF
TRBV18	.	CASSPQGPLAEQYF
TRBV28	.	CASSFLAGTDTQYF
TRBV18	.	CASSPRAREPNYGYTF
TRBV7-9	.	CASSPGTGGLSQHF
TRBV11-2	.	CASSLVAGATLREQYF
TRBV4-3	once	CASSQERDTRIF
TRBV4-1	.	CASSQLGLLQETQYF
TRBV7-2	.	CASSLSRAGTEAFF